This T cell receptor beta chain stems from a study of T-cell reconstitution after alpha-beta-depleted transplantation in children. Broader study findings: Newly produced T cells mostly provided counts and TCRbeta diversity after one year, as hyperexpanded clones declined.

This CDR3 is 15 amino acids long. Trimming took 6 bases from V and 2 from J, leaving 14 bases between them. Per germline, CDR1 MDHEN and CDR2 SYDVKM. This clonotype was observed many times. Its specificity is unknown. A library of TCRbeta sequences, prepared with unique molecular identifiers, was generated. One entry per CDR3 protein results from TCRdb running MiXCR on the PCR reads. Among 200,000 or so distinct CDR3 sequences listed, just under 6.5% were seen once. Sample: PBMCs, taken before TCRalphabeta/CD19-depleted stem cell transplant. The rearrangement links TRBV28 to TRBJ2-4; D unclear. This receptor was taken from a girl younger than two with combined immunodeficiency, due to receive a stem cell transplant. The chain's CDR3 is CASSWIASSKNIQYF. The DNA for the CDR3 is TGTGCCAGCAGCTGGATCGCAAGCTCCAAAAACATTCAGTACTTC.